This T cell receptor (beta chain) is drawn from a study of identical twins. TCRdb independently ran MiXCR on the 5' RACE reads; one entry per CDR3 protein. The profile shows roughly 1,500,000 distinct CDR3 sequences, 32% of them singletons. With no exceptions, donors were healthy Caucasians. In germline, CDR1 is MDHEN, CDR2 SYDVKM. CDR3 length equals 16 residues. V lost 4 bases to trimming and J lost 1 base; unmatched junction nucleotides: 9. The source is a newborn girl in good health. What was sequenced was cord blood. The chain has TRBV28 and TRBJ2-7; TRBD2 agrees at 8 bases. CDR3 sequence: CASSSPGLAVSYEQYF. The CDR3 nucleotides read TGTGCCAGCAGTTCCCCCGGACTAGCCGTATCCTACGAGCAGTACTTC.